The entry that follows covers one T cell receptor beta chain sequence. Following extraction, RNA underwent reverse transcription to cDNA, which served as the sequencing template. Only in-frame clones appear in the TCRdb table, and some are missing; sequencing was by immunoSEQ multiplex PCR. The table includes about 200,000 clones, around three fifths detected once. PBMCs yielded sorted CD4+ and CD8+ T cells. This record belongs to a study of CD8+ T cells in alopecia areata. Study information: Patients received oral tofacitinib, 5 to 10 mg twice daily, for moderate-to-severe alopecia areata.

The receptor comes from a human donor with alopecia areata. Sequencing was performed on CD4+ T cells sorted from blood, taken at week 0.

The CDR3 sequence is CASSFLSYSGDSTDTQYF. In DNA, the CDR3 is TGTGCCAGCAGTTTCCTGTCATATAGCGGGGATAGCACAGATACGCAGTATTTT. V and J are TRBV27 and TRBJ2-3, with TRBD2 matching over 8 bases. The CDR3 has 18 residues. The J segment lost 0 bases and the V segment lost 3 bases, leaving 11 bases of the junction unmatched. Germline-derived CDR1 and CDR2 are MNHEY and SMNVEV (reference sequence).